The 4 T cell receptor beta chains reported below all come from one sample, sequenced in a study of radiation and T cells in renal cell carcinoma. The protocol was immunoSEQ multiplex PCR, while the TCRdb copy is restricted to in-frame clones and leaves out a portion. The profile shows approximately 170,000 clones, roughly nine tenths of them singletons. As to time point: blood 4 weeks post-SBRT, at nephrectomy. Treatment given: 15 Gy SBRT to primary tumor, nephrectomy 4 weeks later. The specimen was blood, collected from a patient whose treatment included radiotherapy and nephrectomy. These receptors all come from a woman aged 45-60 years with renal cell carcinoma.

The chain combines TRBV19 with TRBJ2-5; D remains ambiguous. This CDR3 region has 12 residues. Germline-derived CDR1 and CDR2 are LNHDA and SQIVND (reference sequence). Trimming cost V 6 bases and J 2 bases, with 7 bases left between them. The DNA for the CDR3 is TGTGCCAGTAGCCGCAGACAAGAGACCCAGTACTTC. Translated, it gives CASSRRQETQYF.

The CDR3 nucleotides read TGTGCCAGCAGTGAAGGGCCGGCAAACACTGAAGCTTTCTTT. Translation gives CASSEGPANTEAFF. The J gene is TRBJ1-1, the V gene TRBV6-1; no definite D call. This CDR3 is 14 amino acids long. The V gene lost 1 base and the J gene lost 2 bases, with 8 bases spanning the gap. Germline loops: CDR1 MNHNS, CDR2 SASEGT.

This clone has more than one count but fewer than ten. The chain couples TRBV19 to TRBJ1-1; D uncertain. Trimming stripped 5 bases from V and 1 base from J, with 11 bases between. The CDR3 covers 14 residues. The germline V gene encodes CDR1 LNHDA and CDR2 SQIVND (reference sequence). DNA for the CDR3: TGTGCCAGTAGTCAACTTATGAGGAACACTGAAGCTTTCTTT. Protein product: CASSQLMRNTEAFF.

The V gene is TRBV7-6, the J gene TRBJ2-7; D may be TRBD1 or TRBD2 (5 bases each). The CDR3 length is 12 residues. CDR1 is SGHVS and CDR2 is FNYEAQ in the germline V gene. Trimming took off 5 bases at V and 4 bases at J, with 9 bases between the two ends. The CDR3 DNA reads as TGTGCCAGCAGCCCGGGACGTTACGAGCAGTACTTC. Encoded protein: CASSPGRYEQYF. Complete variable domain (other parts from reference TRBV7-6 and TRBJ2-7): GAGVSQSPRYKVTKRGQDVALRCDPISGHVSLYWYRQALGQGPEFLTYFNYEAQQDKSGLPNDRFSAERPEGSISTLTIQRTEQRDSAMYRCASSPGRYEQYFGPGTRLTVT.